This T cell receptor (beta chain) emerged from a study of cytomegalovirus exposure and HLA in healthy donors. A word on this clone: The antigen remains unidentified.

Amplification used 60 Vbeta primers and 13 Jbeta primers. The data were produced by immunoSEQ multiplex PCR, yet TCRdb's version contains in-frame clones alone and is incomplete. Here the sample spans some 90,000 clones, roughly 80% being singletons. Findings and caveats of the study: Researchers reported from a later analysis that most CMV-associated TCR beta chains appeared HLA-restricted. Earlier results showed most TCR beta V segments being productive about 90% or about 30% of the time.

The sequencing input was PBMCs. The receptor was isolated from a human donor in good health.

The CDR3 DNA sequence: TGCAGCGTTGAAGATCGGGGCCGCAGAGGACTAGCGGGAGGCTCCGAGCAGTACTTC. This sequence encodes CSVEDRGRRGLAGGSEQYF. The V call is TRBV29-1, the J call TRBJ2-7; 14 bases map to TRBD2. The ends lost 0 bases at V and 6 bases at J; junction bases unmatched: 16. The CDR3 loop spans 19 amino acids. Germline V gives CDR1 SQVTM, CDR2 ANQGSEA.